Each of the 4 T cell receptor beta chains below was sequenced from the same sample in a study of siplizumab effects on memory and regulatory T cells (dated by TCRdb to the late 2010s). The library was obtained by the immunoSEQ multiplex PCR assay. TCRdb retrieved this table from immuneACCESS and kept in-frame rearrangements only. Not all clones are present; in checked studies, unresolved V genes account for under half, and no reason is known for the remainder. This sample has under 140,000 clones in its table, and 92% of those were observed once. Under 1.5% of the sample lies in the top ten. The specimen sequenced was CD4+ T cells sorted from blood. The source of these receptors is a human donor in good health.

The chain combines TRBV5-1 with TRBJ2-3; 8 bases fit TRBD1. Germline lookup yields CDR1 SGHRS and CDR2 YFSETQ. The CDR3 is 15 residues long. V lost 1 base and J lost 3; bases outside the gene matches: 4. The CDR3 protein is CASSLLGQETDTQYF. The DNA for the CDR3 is TGCGCCAGCAGCTTGTTGGGACAGGAGACAGATACGCAGTATTTT.

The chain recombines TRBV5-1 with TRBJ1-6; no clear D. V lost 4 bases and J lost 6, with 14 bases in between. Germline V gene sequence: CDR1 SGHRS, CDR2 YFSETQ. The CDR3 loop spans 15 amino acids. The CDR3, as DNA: TGCGCCAGCAGCCTACTGGAACAGCCTAATTCACCCCTCCACTTT. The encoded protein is CASSLLEQPNSPLHF.

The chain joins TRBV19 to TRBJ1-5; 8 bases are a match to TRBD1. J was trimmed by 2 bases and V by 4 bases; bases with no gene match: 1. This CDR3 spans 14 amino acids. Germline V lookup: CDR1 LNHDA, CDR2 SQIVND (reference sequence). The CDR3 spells CASSTTGGNQPQHF. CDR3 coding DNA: TGTGCCAGTAGTACGACAGGGGGCAATCAGCCCCAGCATTTT.

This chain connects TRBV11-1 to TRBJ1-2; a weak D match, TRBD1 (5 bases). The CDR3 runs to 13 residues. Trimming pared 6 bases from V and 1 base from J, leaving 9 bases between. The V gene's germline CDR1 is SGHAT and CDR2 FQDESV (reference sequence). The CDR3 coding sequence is TGTGCCAGCAGTCCCGACAGTAACTATGGCTACACCTTC. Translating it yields CASSPDSNYGYTF.